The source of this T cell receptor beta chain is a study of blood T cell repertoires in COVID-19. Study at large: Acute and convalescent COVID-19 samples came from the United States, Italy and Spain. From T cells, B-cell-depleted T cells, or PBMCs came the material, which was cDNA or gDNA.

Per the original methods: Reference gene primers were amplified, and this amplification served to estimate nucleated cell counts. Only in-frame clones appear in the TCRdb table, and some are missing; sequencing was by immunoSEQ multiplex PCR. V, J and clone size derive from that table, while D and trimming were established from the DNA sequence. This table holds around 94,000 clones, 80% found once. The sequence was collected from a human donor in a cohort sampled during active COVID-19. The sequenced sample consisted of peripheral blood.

In DNA form, the CDR3 reads TGTGCCATCAGTGAGTCGACACGGTCCCGCGAGCAGTACTTC. Its protein product is CAISESTRSREQYF. The chain combines TRBV10-3 with TRBJ2-7; the D is unclear. CDR3 size: 14 residues. V was pared by 0 bases and J by 6 bases, with 12 bases between. CDR1 and CDR2 (germline): ENHRY, SYGVKD.